The clone carrying this T cell receptor beta chain showed up many times. These data are taken from a study of neurological immune-mediated disorders. TCRdb reprocessed the 5' RACE reads via MiXCR and lists one record per CDR3 protein. The sample lists around 27,000 distinct CDR3 sequences, 15% occurring once. CDR1 is LGHNA and CDR2 is YSLEER in the germline V gene. The ends lost 1 base at V and 4 bases at J; junction bases unmatched: 5. The CDR3 runs to 17 residues. Specimen: PBMCs. The chain is built from TRBV4-3 and TRBJ2-1; 12 bases align to TRBD2. The receptor was derived from a man in his sixties or seventies in good health. The CDR3 DNA reads as TGCGCCAGCAGCCAAGCGACCCTAGCGGGAGGGTACAATGAGCAGTTCTTC. Its translation is CASSQATLAGGYNEQFF.